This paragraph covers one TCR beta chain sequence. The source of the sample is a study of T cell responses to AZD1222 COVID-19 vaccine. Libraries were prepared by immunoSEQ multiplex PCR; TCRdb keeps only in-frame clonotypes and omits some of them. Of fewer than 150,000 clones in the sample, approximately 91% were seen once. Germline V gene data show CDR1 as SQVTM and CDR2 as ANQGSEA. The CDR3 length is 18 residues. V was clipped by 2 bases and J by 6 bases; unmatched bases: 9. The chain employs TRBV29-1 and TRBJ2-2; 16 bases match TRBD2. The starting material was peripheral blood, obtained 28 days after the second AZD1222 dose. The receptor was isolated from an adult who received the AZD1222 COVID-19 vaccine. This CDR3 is CSVESAGLAGGPSGELFF. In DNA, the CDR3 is TGCAGCGTTGAATCGGCGGGACTAGCGGGAGGGCCGTCCGGGGAGCTGTTTTTT.